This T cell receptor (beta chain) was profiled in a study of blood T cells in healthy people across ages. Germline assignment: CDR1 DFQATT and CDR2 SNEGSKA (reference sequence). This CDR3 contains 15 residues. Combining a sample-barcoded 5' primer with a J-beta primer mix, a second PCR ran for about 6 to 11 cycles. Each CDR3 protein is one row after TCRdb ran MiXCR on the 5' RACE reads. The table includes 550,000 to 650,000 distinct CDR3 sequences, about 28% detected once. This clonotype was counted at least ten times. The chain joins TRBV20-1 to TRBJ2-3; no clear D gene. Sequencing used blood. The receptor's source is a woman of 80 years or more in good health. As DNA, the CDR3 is TGCAGCTCTATCCAGGCCAGCGTGATCACAGATACGCAGTATTTT. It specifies CSSIQASVITDTQYF.